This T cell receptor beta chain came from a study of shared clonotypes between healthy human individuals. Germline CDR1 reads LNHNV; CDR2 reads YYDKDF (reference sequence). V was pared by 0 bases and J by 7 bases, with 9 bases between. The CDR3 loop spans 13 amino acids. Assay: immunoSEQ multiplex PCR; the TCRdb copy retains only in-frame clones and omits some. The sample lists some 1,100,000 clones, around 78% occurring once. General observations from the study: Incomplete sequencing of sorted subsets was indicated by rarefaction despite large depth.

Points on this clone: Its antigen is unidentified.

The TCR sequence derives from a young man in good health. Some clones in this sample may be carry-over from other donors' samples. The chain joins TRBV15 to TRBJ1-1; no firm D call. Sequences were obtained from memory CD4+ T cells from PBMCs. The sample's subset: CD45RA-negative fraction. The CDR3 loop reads CATSRDRAFEAFF. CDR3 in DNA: TGTGCCACCAGCAGAGATAGGGCATTTGAAGCTTTCTTT.